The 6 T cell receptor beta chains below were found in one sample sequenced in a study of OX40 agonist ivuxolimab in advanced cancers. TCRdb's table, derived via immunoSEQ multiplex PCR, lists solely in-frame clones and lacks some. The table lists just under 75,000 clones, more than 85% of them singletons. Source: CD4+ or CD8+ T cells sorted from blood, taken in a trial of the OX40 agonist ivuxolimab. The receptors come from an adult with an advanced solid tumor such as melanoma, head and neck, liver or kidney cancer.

The CDR3 loop reads CASSEGAPNYGYTF. In DNA form, the CDR3 reads TGTGCCAGCAGTGAAGGGGCGCCAAACTATGGCTACACCTTC. The chain recombines TRBV6-1 with TRBJ1-2; D unresolved. The germline V and J ends were trimmed by 1 base and 2 bases, with 8 bases remaining between them. The CDR3 is 14 residues long. CDR1 is MNHNS, CDR2 SASEGT, per germline.

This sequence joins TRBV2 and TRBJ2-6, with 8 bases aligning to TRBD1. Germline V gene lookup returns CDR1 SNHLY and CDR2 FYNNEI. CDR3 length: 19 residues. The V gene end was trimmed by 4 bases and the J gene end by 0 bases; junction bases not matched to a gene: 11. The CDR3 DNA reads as TGTGCCAGCAGTGGATCGACAGGGGCTCTTCGCTCTGGGGCCAACGTCCTGACTTTC. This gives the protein CASSGSTGALRSGANVLTF.

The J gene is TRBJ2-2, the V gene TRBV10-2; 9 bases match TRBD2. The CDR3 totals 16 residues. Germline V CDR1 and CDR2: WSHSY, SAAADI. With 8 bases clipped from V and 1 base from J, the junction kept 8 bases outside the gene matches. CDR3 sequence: CASAPATSGNTGELFF. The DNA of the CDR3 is TGCGCCAGCGCGCCGGCGACTAGCGGGAACACCGGGGAGCTGTTTTTT.

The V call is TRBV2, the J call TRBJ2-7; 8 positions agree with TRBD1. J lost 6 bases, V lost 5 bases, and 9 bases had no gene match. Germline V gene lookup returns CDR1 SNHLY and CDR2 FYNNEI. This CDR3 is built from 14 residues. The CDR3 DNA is TGTGCCAGCAGTTTTGACAGGGGCCCCTCCGAGCAGTACTTC. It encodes CASSFDRGPSEQYF. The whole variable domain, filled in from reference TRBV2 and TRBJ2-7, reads EPEVTQTPSHQVTQMGQEVILRCVPISNHLYFYWYRQILGQKVEFLVSFYNNEISEKSEIFDDQFSVERPDGSNFTLKIRSTKLEDSAMYFCASSFDRGPSEQYFGPGTRLTVT.

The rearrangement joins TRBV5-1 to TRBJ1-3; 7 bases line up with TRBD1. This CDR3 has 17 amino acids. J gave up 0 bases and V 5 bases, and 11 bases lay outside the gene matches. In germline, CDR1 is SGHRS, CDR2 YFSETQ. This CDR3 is CASRQTNRGDSGNTIYF. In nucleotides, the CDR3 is TGCGCCAGCAGGCAAACTAACAGGGGCGACTCTGGAAACACCATATATTTT.

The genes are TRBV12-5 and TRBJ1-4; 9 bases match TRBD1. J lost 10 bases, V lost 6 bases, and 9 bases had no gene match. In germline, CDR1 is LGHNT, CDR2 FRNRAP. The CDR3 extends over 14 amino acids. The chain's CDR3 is CASGLRDREAKLFF. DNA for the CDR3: TGTGCTAGTGGACTCCGGGACAGGGAGGCAAAACTGTTTTTT.